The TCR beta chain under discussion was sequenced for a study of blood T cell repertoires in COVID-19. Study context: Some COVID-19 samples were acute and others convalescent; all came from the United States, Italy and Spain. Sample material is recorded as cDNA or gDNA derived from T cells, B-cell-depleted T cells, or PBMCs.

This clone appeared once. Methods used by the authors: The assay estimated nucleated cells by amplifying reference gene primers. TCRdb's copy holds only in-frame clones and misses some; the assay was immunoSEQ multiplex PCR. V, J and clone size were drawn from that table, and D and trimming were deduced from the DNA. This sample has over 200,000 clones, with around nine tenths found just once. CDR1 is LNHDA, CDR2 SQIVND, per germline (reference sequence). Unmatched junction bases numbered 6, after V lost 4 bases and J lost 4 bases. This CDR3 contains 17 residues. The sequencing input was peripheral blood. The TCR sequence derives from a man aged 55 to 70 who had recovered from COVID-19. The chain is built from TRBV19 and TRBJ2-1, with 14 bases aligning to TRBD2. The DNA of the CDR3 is TGTGCCAGTAGTAGTCGACTAGCGGGAGGGATATACAATGAGCAGTTCTTC. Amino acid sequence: CASSSRLAGGIYNEQFF.